This T cell receptor (beta chain) was captured by sequencing in a study of shared clonotypes between healthy human individuals. Germline values: CDR1 MNHNS, CDR2 SASEGT. The CDR3 covers 15 residues. V shed 5 bases and J 1 base; nucleotides not matched to a gene: 2. A note on this clone: Its antigen is as yet unknown.

Study results and limitations: Naive subsets typically showed greater estimated richness than memory subsets. Clonotypes not shared had lower generation probabilities than those common to all four donors.

Sequencing was at deep level. Per the study methods: Quality scores were absent from the junction-only immunoSEQ sequences, so filtering differed. TCRdb's table, derived via immunoSEQ multiplex PCR, lists solely in-frame clones and lacks some. V, J and clone size derive from that table, while D and trimming were established from the DNA sequence. The table has about 1.1 million clones, around 82% seen once. This receptor was identified in a man younger than 30 in good health. Some clones in this sample may be carry-over from other donors' samples. The V and J genes are TRBV6-1 and TRBJ2-1; 10 nucleotides match TRBD2. Sequencing was carried out using memory CD4+ T cells from PBMCs. Described subset: CD45RA-negative fraction. The DNA of the CDR3 is TGTGCCAGCAGTTTTAGCGGGAGGTCCTACAATGAGCAGTTCTTC. Translating gives CASSFSGRSYNEQFF.